What follows are 21 T cell receptor beta chains derived from one specimen sequenced in a study of shared clonotypes between healthy human individuals. Data came from immunoSEQ multiplex PCR; TCRdb stores just in-frame clones and leaves some out. The sample contains a few million clones, more than 90% of which appear only once. The specimen sequenced was naive CD4+ T cells sorted from blood. Subset described: CD45RA+ positively selected. The receptors here all came from a man aged 18 to 29 in good health.

The chain couples TRBV6-6 to TRBJ2-3; perhaps TRBD2 as D (6 bases). The ends were cut back, 6 bases at V and 0 bases at J, with 16 bases in the middle. In germline, CDR1 is MNHNY, CDR2 SVGAGI (reference sequence). CDR3 length: 16 amino acids. This chain's CDR3 is CASSLRAGTSTDTQYF. CDR3 coding DNA: TGTGCCAGCAGCCTCCGCGCAGGGACTAGCACAGATACGCAGTATTTT.

The chain joins TRBV4-1 to TRBJ2-7; D is perhaps TRBD2 (5 bases). CDR3 length: 15 amino acids. Trimming cost V 6 bases and J 2 bases, with 17 bases left between them. CDR1 is MGHRA and CDR2 is YSYEKL in the germline V gene. CDR3 amino acids: CASSLGVAPTYEQYF. For the CDR3, the DNA is TGCGCCAGCAGTCTCGGGGTAGCCCCGACCTACGAGCAGTACTTC.

The chain uses TRBV7-2 and TRBJ1-3; D is possibly TRBD1 (5 bases). Germline V gene lookup returns CDR1 SGHTA and CDR2 FQGNSA. V lost 4 bases, J lost 9 bases, and 13 bases lay in between. There are 13 residues in the CDR3. The DNA of the CDR3 is TGTGCCAGCAGCTGGCAGACAGCTGCCACCATATATTTT. Its translation: CASSWQTAATIYF.

This chain uses TRBV2 with TRBJ2-7; D is ambiguous. V gave up 3 bases and J gave up 0 bases, with 12 bases separating them. This CDR3 region has 15 residues. Germline CDR1 SNHLY, CDR2 FYNNEI. CDR3 bases: TGTGCCAGCAGTGACCCCTCAGGAATCTCCTACGAGCAGTACTTC. Protein product: CASSDPSGISYEQYF.

The chain links TRBV5-4 to TRBJ1-2; D ambiguous. From germline, CDR1 is SGHNT and CDR2 YYREEE (reference sequence). V was cut by 0 bases and J by 7 bases, with 7 bases left in between. The CDR3 is made up of 12 amino acids. The chain's CDR3 is CASSLGTRGYTF. The CDR3 coding sequence is TGTGCCAGCAGCTTGGGGACTCGTGGCTACACCTTC. Full variable domain (rest looked up from reference TRBV5-4 and TRBJ1-2): ETGVTQSPTHLIKTRGQQVTLRCSSQSGHNTVSWYQQALGQGPQFIFQYYREEENGRGNFPPRFSGLQFPNYSSELNVNALELDDSALYLCASSLGTRGYTFGSGTRLTVV.

The table lists this clone with a count of one. The same CDR3 is also encoded by other DNA sequences in this sample. The gene calls are TRBV5-1 and TRBJ1-3, with 7 bases aligning to TRBD1. The germline V gene has CDR1 SGHRS and CDR2 YFSETQ. After removal of 4 bases from V and 2 bases from J, the junction contained 3 bases not matched to a gene. This CDR3 is built from 14 residues. As DNA, the CDR3 is TGCGCCAGCAGCGCCGGGACAGCTGGAAACACCATATATTTT. Amino acids: CASSAGTAGNTIYF.

The J gene is TRBJ1-1, the V gene TRBV30; D ambiguous. This CDR3 region has 12 residues. CDR1 and CDR2 from the germline V gene are GTSNPN and SVGIG (reference sequence). The V gene lost 1 base and the J gene lost 6 bases, with 9 bases spanning the gap. DNA of the CDR3: TGTGCCTGGAGTGGCAGTTTCGCTGAAGCTTTCTTT. Its protein is CAWSGSFAEAFF.

The gene calls are TRBV29-1 and TRBJ2-5; 10 bases map to TRBD1. The J call may not be correct, given that the DNA end is closer to TRBJ2-7. The V gene's germline CDR1 is SQVTM and CDR2 ANQGSEA. CDR3 length: 15 amino acids. The CDR3 protein is CSVSTGTGEVHEQYF. Written as DNA, the CDR3 is TGCAGCGTGTCGACGGGGACAGGGGAAGTCCACGAGCAGTACTTC.

The rearrangement uses TRBV7-3 and TRBJ2-7; perhaps D is TRBD1 or TRBD2 (5 bases each). The length of the CDR3 is 13 residues. Germline V gene data show CDR1 as SGHTA and CDR2 as FQGTGA. The V end lost 5 bases, the J end lost 7 bases, and 15 bases lay between the germline ends. The CDR3 region is CASSPSGTQEQYF. The CDR3 nucleotides are TGTGCCAGCAGCCCATCCGGGACGCAAGAGCAGTACTTC.

The gene calls are TRBV7-3 and TRBJ2-5; 7 nucleotides match TRBD2. Germline V gene lookup returns CDR1 SGHTA and CDR2 FQGTGA. Unmatched junction bases numbered 5, after V lost 0 bases and J lost 4 bases. The CDR3 contains 15 residues. For the CDR3, the DNA is TGTGCCAGCAGCTTAACGAAGGCTAGCGGAGAGACCCAGTACTTC. Translated: CASSLTKASGETQYF.

The chain carries TRBV30 and TRBJ2-7, with a tentative D call TRBD2 (5 bases). The germline V gene encodes CDR1 GTSNPN and CDR2 SVGIG (reference sequence). Trimming removed 0 bases at V and 2 bases at J, with 11 bases between. The CDR3 extends over 14 amino acids. The CDR3 DNA follows: TGTGCCTGGAGTGTAGAGGACTTGGCCTACGAGCAGTACTTC. Translating it yields CAWSVEDLAYEQYF.

The J gene is TRBJ1-1, the V gene TRBV18, with a tentative D call TRBD1 (5 bases). The V end was cut by 0 bases, the J end by 0 bases, with 11 bases between. CDR1 is KGHSH, CDR2 LQKENI, per germline. The CDR3 runs 16 residues. The CDR3 coding sequence is TGTGCCAGCTCACCACCTGCAGGGTGGATGAACACTGAAGCTTTCTTT. Its protein is CASSPPAGWMNTEAFF.

The chain is built from TRBV7-2 and TRBJ1-2; D gene uncertain. The germline V gene encodes CDR1 SGHTA and CDR2 FQGNSA. Trimming removed 1 base from V and 4 bases from J, with 16 bases in between. The CDR3 has 16 residues. CDR3: CASSLGQPAPSYGYTF. CDR3 in DNA: TGTGCCAGCAGCTTAGGGCAGCCCGCTCCCTCCTATGGCTACACCTTC. Full variable domain (outside the CDR3, taken from reference TRBV7-2 and TRBJ1-2): GAGVSQSPSNKVTEKGKDVELRCDPISGHTALYWYRQSLGQGLEFLIYFQGNSAPDKSGLPSDRFSAERTGGSVSTLTIQRTQQEDSAVYLCASSLGQPAPSYGYTFGSGTRLTVV.

A note on this clone: The same CDR3 is also encoded by other DNA sequences in this sample. The gene calls are TRBV7-2 and TRBJ2-7, with a tentative D call TRBD2 (6 bases). The CDR3 length is 15 residues. The germline V gene has CDR1 SGHTA and CDR2 FQGNSA. Trimming took off 4 bases at V and 0 bases at J, with 13 bases between the two ends. For the CDR3, the DNA is TGTGCCAGCAGCTCCAGCGGGTTGAGCTCCTACGAGCAGTACTTC. It yields the protein CASSSSGLSSYEQYF.

The chain couples TRBV5-1 to TRBJ2-3, with D possibly TRBD2 on 6 matching bases. CDR3 length: 15 amino acids. V was clipped by 2 bases and J by 3 bases, with 13 bases between them. From germline, CDR1 is SGHRS and CDR2 YFSETQ. CDR3 in DNA: TGCGCCAGCAGCTTACAGCGGGCGTCGACAGATACGCAGTATTTT. Amino acids: CASSLQRASTDTQYF.

The genes are TRBV18 and TRBJ1-4, with TRBD1 matching over 7 bases. After removal of 3 bases from V and 5 bases from J, the junction contained 6 bases not matched to a gene. The germline V gene encodes CDR1 KGHSH and CDR2 LQKENI. CDR3 size: 15 residues. In DNA form, the CDR3 reads TGTGCCAGCTCACCCCCGACAGGGCTAAATGAAAAACTGTTTTTT. This sequence encodes CASSPPTGLNEKLFF. Full variable domain (rest looked up from reference TRBV18 and TRBJ1-4): NAGVMQNPRHLVRRRGQEARLRCSPMKGHSHVYWYRQLPEEGLKFMVYLQKENIIDESGMPKERFSAEFPKEGPSILRIQQVVRGDSAAYFCASSPPTGLNEKLFFGSGTQLSVL.

Regarding this clone: The same CDR3 is also encoded by other DNA sequences in this sample. The chain carries TRBV18 and TRBJ2-7; D is possibly TRBD1 (6 bases). The CDR3 spans 14 residues. The germline V and J ends were trimmed by 1 base and 3 bases, with 10 bases remaining between them. The germline V gene has CDR1 KGHSH and CDR2 LQKENI. Here the CDR3 reads CASSPRDNSYEQYF. CDR3 in DNA: TGTGCCAGCTCACCACGGGACAACAGCTACGAGCAGTACTTC.

CDR3 sequence reads: CASSSQGQVSYEQYF. The CDR3 bases are TGTGCCAGCAGCTCCCAGGGGCAAGTATCCTACGAGCAGTACTTC. This chain uses TRBV5-4 with TRBJ2-7; D might be TRBD1 (6 bases). V lost 3 bases and J 1 base, leaving 14 bases between the germline ends. This CDR3 spans 15 amino acids. Germline loops: CDR1 SGHNT, CDR2 YYREEE (reference sequence).

This sequence joins TRBV7-3 and TRBJ2-2; D may be TRBD1 (6 bases). With 1 base removed from V and 6 bases from J, the gap between germline ends came to 12 bases. Germline assignment: CDR1 SGHTA and CDR2 FQGTGA. The CDR3 is made up of 15 amino acids. The CDR3 nucleotides are TGTGCCAGCAGCTTAAATCCAGGGGACGCCGGGGAGCTGTTTTTT. It encodes CASSLNPGDAGELFF.

V usage is TRBV18 and J usage is TRBJ2-7; 9 bases are a match to TRBD2. The CDR3 sequence is 16 residues long. CDR1 is KGHSH, CDR2 LQKENI, per germline. Unmatched junction bases numbered 11, after V lost 2 bases and J lost 6 bases. CDR3 residues: CASSPISAGGLREQYF. Written as DNA, the CDR3 is TGTGCCAGCTCACCAATTTCGGCGGGGGGGCTTCGCGAGCAGTACTTC.

The CDR3 DNA reads as TGTGCCAGCAGCTATGACCGAGACACAGATACGCAGTATTTT. Translated, it gives CASSYDRDTDTQYF. The rearrangement joins TRBV6-1 to TRBJ2-3; D not certain. Trimming took off 6 bases at V and 2 bases at J, with 12 bases between the two ends. The CDR3 sequence is 14 residues long. Per the germline V gene, CDR1 is MNHNS and CDR2 is SASEGT.